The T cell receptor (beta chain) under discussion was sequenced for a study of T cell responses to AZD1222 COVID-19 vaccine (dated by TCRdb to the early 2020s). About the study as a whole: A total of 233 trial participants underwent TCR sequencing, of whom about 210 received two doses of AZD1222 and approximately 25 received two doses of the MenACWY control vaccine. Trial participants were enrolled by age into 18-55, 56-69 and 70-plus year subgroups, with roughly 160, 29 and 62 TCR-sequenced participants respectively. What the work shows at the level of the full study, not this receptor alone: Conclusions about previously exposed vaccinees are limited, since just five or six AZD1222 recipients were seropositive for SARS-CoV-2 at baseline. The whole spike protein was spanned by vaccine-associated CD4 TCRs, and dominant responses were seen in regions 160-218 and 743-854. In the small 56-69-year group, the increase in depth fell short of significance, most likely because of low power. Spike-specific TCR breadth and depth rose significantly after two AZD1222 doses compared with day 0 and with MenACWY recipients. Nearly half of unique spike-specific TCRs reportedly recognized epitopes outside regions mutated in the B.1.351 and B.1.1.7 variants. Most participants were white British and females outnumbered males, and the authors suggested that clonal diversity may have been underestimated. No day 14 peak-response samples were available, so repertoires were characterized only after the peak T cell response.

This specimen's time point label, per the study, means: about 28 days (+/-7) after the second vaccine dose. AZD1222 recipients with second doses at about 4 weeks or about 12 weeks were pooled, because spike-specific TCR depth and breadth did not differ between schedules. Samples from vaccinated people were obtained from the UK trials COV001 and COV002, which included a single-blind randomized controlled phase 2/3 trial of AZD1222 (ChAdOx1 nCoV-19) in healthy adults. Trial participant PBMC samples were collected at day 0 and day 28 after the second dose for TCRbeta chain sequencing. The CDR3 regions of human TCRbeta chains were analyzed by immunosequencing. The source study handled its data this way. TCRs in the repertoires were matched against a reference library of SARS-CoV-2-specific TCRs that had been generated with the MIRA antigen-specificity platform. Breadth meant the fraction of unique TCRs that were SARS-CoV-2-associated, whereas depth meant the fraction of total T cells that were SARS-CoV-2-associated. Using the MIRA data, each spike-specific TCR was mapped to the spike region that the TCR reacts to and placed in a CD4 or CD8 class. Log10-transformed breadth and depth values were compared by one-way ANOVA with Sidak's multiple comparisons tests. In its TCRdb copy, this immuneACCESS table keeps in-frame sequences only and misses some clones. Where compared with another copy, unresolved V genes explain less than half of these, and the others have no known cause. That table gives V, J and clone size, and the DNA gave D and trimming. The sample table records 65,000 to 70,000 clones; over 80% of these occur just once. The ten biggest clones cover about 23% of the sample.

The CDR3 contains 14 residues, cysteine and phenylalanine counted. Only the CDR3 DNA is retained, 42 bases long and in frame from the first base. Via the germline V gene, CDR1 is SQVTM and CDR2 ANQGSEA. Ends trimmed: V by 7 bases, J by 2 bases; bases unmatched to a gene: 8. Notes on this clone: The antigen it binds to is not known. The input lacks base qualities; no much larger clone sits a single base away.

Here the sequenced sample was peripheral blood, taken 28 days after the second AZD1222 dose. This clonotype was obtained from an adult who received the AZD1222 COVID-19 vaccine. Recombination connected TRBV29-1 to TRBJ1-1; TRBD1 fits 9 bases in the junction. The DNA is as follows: TGCAGCGGCCGACCGACAGGGGGAAACACTGAAGCTTTCTTT. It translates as CSGRPTGGNTEAFF.